Listed below are T cell receptor beta chains from one sample, sequenced in a study of CD8 T cells in Susac syndrome. TCRdb passed the immunoSEQ multiplex PCR reads through MiXCR, listing each CDR3 protein once. This sample has 150,000 to 200,000 distinct CDR3 sequences, with approximately 94% found just once. Specimen: CD4+ T cells from PBMCs. The receptors shown here come from a human donor with multiple sclerosis. Each CDR3 is given with its conserved first and last residue. D genes are given only for firm matches. Some rows mark clone size as missing; the rest say once, few, many or name a class of expanded clone.

>TRBD1|TRBJ2-1|NA|TRBV18
TGTGCCAGCTCACTCGGGACAGGGGTTTCCAATGAGCAGTTCTTC
CASSLGTGVSNEQFF
>NA|TRBJ1-1|NA|TRBV3-1
TGTGCCAGCAGCCTTGAGGGGAGGGGTGTTTTCTTT
CASSLEGRGVFF
>NA|TRBJ2-7|NA|TRBV3-1
TGTGCCAGCAGCCAAGGGGCCTGGGGGGACCCCTACGAGCAGTACTTC
CASSQGAWGDPYEQYF
>TRBD1|TRBJ1-3|NA|TRBV29-1
TGCAGCGTTGAAGAACGGGACAGGGACAGGGGCTCTGGAAACACCATATATTTT
CSVEERDRDRGSGNTIYF
>NA|TRBJ2-5|NA|TRBV7-6
TGTGCCAGCAGCTTAGAGTACAGCAAAGAGACCCAGTACTTC
CASSLEYSKETQYF
>NA|TRBJ2-7|NA|TRBV30
TGTGCCTGGAGTGTGGGGGTCTCCTACGAGCAGTACTTC
CAWSVGVSYEQYF
>TRBD2|TRBJ2-1|NA|TRBV28
TGTGCCAGCAGCTCTTCCCCCCTCCTAGCGGACGCTTTGGATGAGCAGTTCTTC
CASSSSPLLADALDEQFF
>NA|TRBJ2-3|NA|TRBV24-1
TGTGCCACCCAGAGTAGCGAAGCTACGCAGTATTTT
CATQSSEATQYF
>TRBD2|TRBJ2-2|NA|TRBV18
TGTGCCAGCTCACCACCGGGACTAGCGGGAGCCGGGGAGCTGTTTTTT
CASSPPGLAGAGELFF
>TRBD1|TRBJ2-3|NA|TRBV5-1
TGCGCCAGCAGCCGGGGACAGGGCCCCGAAAAAGATACGCAGTATTTT
CASSRGQGPEKDTQYF
>TRBD1|TRBJ1-2|once|TRBV12-3/TRBV12-4
TGTGCCAGCAGTCCTCGACAGGGTAGCGCCAATGGCTACACCTTC
CASSPRQGSANGYTF
>TRBD2|TRBJ2-7|once|TRBV6-6
TGTGCCAGCAGTTACACTGGCGGGAGCTCCTACGAGCAGTACTTC
CASSYTGGSSYEQYF
>NA|TRBJ2-4|NA|TRBV3-1
TGTGCCAGCAGCCACAACCCAAAAAACATTCAGTACTTC
CASSHNPKNIQYF
>TRBD2|TRBJ2-7|NA|TRBV19
TGTGCCAGTAGTCGAACTAGCGGGATGTACGAGCAGTACTTC
CASSRTSGMYEQYF
>TRBD2|TRBJ2-1|NA|TRBV28
TGTGCCTCCCCCCCAGCGGGAGGCTCCTACAATGAGCAGTTCTTC
CASPPAGGSYNEQFF
>NA|TRBJ2-1|NA|TRBV5-6
TGTGCCAGCAGCTTTGACAGCTCAGGCAATGAGCAGTTCTTC
CASSFDSSGNEQFF
>TRBD1|TRBJ1-1|NA|TRBV2
TGTGCCAGCAGCGAACAGGGGGCGCGGACTGAAGCTTTCTTT
CASSEQGARTEAFF
>NA|TRBJ1-2|NA|TRBV12-5
TGTGCTAGTGGTTTGGTACTGTACAGCATTATCGGTTCATATGGCTACACCTTC
CASGLVLYSIIGSYGYTF
>TRBD1|TRBJ2-2|NA|TRBV5-4
TGTGCCAGCAGCTTGGGTGGACAGGGGACCGGGGAGCTGTTTTTT
CASSLGGQGTGELFF
>NA|TRBJ1-5|NA|TRBV10-2
TGCGCCAGCAGCCCGAGTGGGGTGAATCAGCCCCAGCATTTT
CASSPSGVNQPQHF
>NA|TRBJ1-1|NA|TRBV29-1
TGCAGCGTTGATCAAGGGACGGGAGCTTTCTTT
CSVDQGTGAFF
>NA|TRBJ2-4|NA|TRBV19
TGTGCCACAGGAGGGCCTGGGGCCAAAAACATTCAGTACTTC
CATGGPGAKNIQYF
>TRBD1|TRBJ2-3|NA|TRBV2
TGTGCCAGCCGACAGGGGCAGAGTTCAGATACGCAGTATTTT
CASRQGQSSDTQYF
>NA|TRBJ1-2|NA|TRBV28
TGTGCCAGCGGTGACAGGAACTATGGCTACACCTTC
CASGDRNYGYTF
>TRBD1|TRBJ1-5|NA|TRBV10-2
TGCGCCAGCAGTGGACAGGGCGATCAGCCCCAGCATTTT
CASSGQGDQPQHF
>NA|TRBJ1-1|once|TRBV12-3/TRBV12-4
TGTGCCAGCAGTTTCACCGTTTCGTCTGAAGCTTTCTTT
CASSFTVSSEAFF
>NA|TRBJ1-5|NA|TRBV20-1
TGCAGTGCTAGGGGGGCTGGGTCTCAGCCCCAGCATTTT
CSARGAGSQPQHF
>NA|TRBJ2-7|NA|TRBV4-3
TGCGCCAGCAGCCAGAACAGGGTGTCCTACGAGCAGTACTTC
CASSQNRVSYEQYF
>NA|TRBJ2-7|NA|TRBV7-9
TGTGCCAGCAGCTTAAGCCGCCTAGCCCCCTACGAGCAGTACTTC
CASSLSRLAPYEQYF
>NA|TRBJ1-1|NA|TRBV6-5
TGTGCCAGCAGGGGGGGCGGTGAAGCTTTCTTT
CASRGGGEAFF
>NA|TRBJ2-5|NA|TRBV14
TGTGCCAGCAGACCAAGTGGGACGGCTTCGAAACTCCAGTACTTC
CASRPSGTASKLQYF
>NA|TRBJ1-2|NA|TRBV6-2/TRBV6-3
TGTGCCAGCACCGAGGGCTATGGCTACACCTTC
CASTEGYGYTF
>TRBD1|TRBJ2-2|NA|TRBV6-1
TGTGCCGGAAAAGGACAGGTCGTCACCGGGGAGCTGTTTTTT
CAGKGQVVTGELFF
>NA|TRBJ2-3|NA|TRBV2
TGTGCCAGCAGTCTCCAAAGGGCAGATACGCAGTATTTT
CASSLQRADTQYF
>TRBD1|TRBJ2-1|NA|TRBV27
TGTGCCAGCAGCTCCCCGCGGGGGACAGGGGGGGATGAGCAGTTCTTC
CASSSPRGTGGDEQFF
>NA|TRBJ1-4|NA|TRBV7-6
TGTGCCAGCAGCCCCAGGGAGAGGTTCAGAGGGGAAAAACTGTTTTTT
CASSPRERFRGEKLFF
>NA|TRBJ2-3|NA|TRBV25-1
TGTGCCAGCAAGGGGGGGCAGCTAGATACGCAGTATTTT
CASKGGQLDTQYF
>TRBD1|TRBJ2-1|once|TRBV20-1
TGCAGTGCTATACAGGGGCCCTACAATGAGCAGTTCTTC
CSAIQGPYNEQFF
>TRBD1|TRBJ2-7|NA|TRBV5-4
TGTGCCAGCAGATCCCGGGACAGGGGGCGAGAGCAGTACTTC
CASRSRDRGREQYF
>TRBD2|TRBJ2-7|NA|TRBV7-2
TGTGCCAGCAGCTTTAGCGGGAGTATTTCCTACGAGCAGTACTTC
CASSFSGSISYEQYF
>TRBD2|TRBJ2-5|NA|TRBV4-2
TGTGCCAGCAGCCCCGGGACTAGCGGGCCCACGCGGGAGACCCAGTACTTC
CASSPGTSGPTRETQYF
>TRBD1|TRBJ1-2|NA|TRBV20-1
TGCAGTGCTAGCCTGGGACAGGGGTTTGCCAACTATGGCTACACCTTC
CSASLGQGFANYGYTF
>TRBD1|TRBJ1-1|once|TRBV7-9
TGTGCCAGCAGCTTAGGACAGGGATACACTGAAGCTTTCTTT
CASSLGQGYTEAFF
>TRBD2|TRBJ2-1|NA|TRBV20-1
TGCAGTGTGTTAGCGGGAGGAGATTACAATGAGCAGTTCTTC
CSVLAGGDYNEQFF
>NA|TRBJ1-1|NA|TRBV29-1
TGCAGCGTTGAAACGGGGAGCACTGAAGCTTTCTTT
CSVETGSTEAFF
>NA|TRBJ2-1|NA|TRBV20-1
TGCAGTGCCGATGGAGGGGCTCGGGACAATGAGCAGTTCTTC
CSADGGARDNEQFF
>TRBD1|TRBJ2-5|NA|TRBV19
TGTGCCAGTAGTACCCAGGGGGCGAGAGAGACCCAGTACTTC
CASSTQGARETQYF
>NA|TRBJ2-1|once|TRBV3-1
TGTGCCAGCAGCCCAACCGGATCACCTAGGGAGCAGTTCTTC
CASSPTGSPREQFF
>TRBD1|TRBJ1-2|NA|TRBV5-6
TGTGCCAGCAGCTCCCCGGGGTGGACGGGACAGGGCGCCTATGGCTACACCTTC
CASSSPGWTGQGAYGYTF
>TRBD2|TRBJ2-5|NA|TRBV24-1
TGTGCCACCAGTGATTTGTGTCTAGCGGGAGAAGAGACCCAGTACTTC
CATSDLCLAGEETQYF
>NA|TRBJ2-7|NA|TRBV20-1
TGCAGTGCGAAGACCGAATACCCCTACGAGCAGTACTTC
CSAKTEYPYEQYF
>NA|TRBJ2-6|few|TRBV6-2/TRBV6-3
TGTGCCAGCAGCCCCCATGTTTCTGGGGCCAACGTCCTGACTTTC
CASSPHVSGANVLTF
>NA|TRBJ2-4|NA|TRBV3-1
TGTGCCAGCAGCCAAGAGGGGACCAAAAACATTCAGTACTTC
CASSQEGTKNIQYF
>NA|TRBJ1-5|NA|TRBV5-1
TGCGCCAGCAGCCCCCTGGACAGCCTTAATCAGCCCCAGCATTTT
CASSPLDSLNQPQHF
>NA|TRBJ1-1|NA|TRBV6-2/TRBV6-3
TGTGCCACCGTGGGGTACCGGGGCACTGAAGCTTTCTTT
CATVGYRGTEAFF
>NA|TRBJ1-4|NA|TRBV4-1
TGCGCCAGCACGGTCTCGGGGGATTGGGCAACTAATGAAAAACTGTTTTTT
CASTVSGDWATNEKLFF
>TRBD2|TRBJ2-3|NA|TRBV29-1
TGCAGCGTTGGGACTAGCGCGCTTAGCACAGATACGCAGTATTTT
CSVGTSALSTDTQYF
>NA|TRBJ1-1|NA|TRBV2
TGTGCCAGCAGTGAAGTGTCGGGCGCTGAAGCTTTCTTT
CASSEVSGAEAFF
>NA|TRBJ2-1|NA|TRBV2
TGTGCCAGCAGTGAAGCGCTAGTCTACAATGAGCAGTTCTTC
CASSEALVYNEQFF
>NA|TRBJ1-1|NA|TRBV5-6
TGTGCCAGCAGCCCGGGTAGAGGGGGAGACACTGAAGCTTTCTTT
CASSPGRGGDTEAFF